The text below deals with one T cell receptor beta chain. As yet, its antigen is unknown. These data belong to a study of T cells after posttransplantation cyclophosphamide. Study-wide results and caveats: TRB clonality was highly associated with recipient CMV seropositivity and reactivation. TRB overlap between skin or GI tissue T cells and blood was limited. Donor CD8+ memory clones often dominated recipient blood repertoires at later times.

Treatment was busulfan-fludarabine conditioning, a marrow graft, and cyclophosphamide on days +3 and +4. Method: immunoSEQ multiplex PCR; TCRdb's copy keeps in-frame clones and lacks some. The sample carries some 10,000 clones, around 80% recorded once. V was shortened by 3 bases and J by 5 bases, with 16 bases between the two germline ends. Germline V lookup: CDR1 SGHTA, CDR2 FQGNSA. The CDR3 totals 16 residues. The specimen was PBMCs, collected after allogeneic stem cell transplant with posttransplant cyclophosphamide. The receptor was isolated from a female patient aged 50-59 years who received an allogeneic stem cell transplant from a related donor, was CMV-positive, and had no GVHD. Some T cells may have come from the graft donor. The chain couples TRBV7-2 to TRBJ2-2; the D gene is possibly TRBD2 (6 bases). Here the CDR3 reads CASSLAAPGATGELFF. The CDR3 region has the DNA TGTGCCAGCAGCTTGGCGGCCCCGGGAGCAACCGGGGAGCTGTTTTTT.